One sample yielded the 17 T cell receptor beta chains listed below, sequenced in a study of Ad26.COV2.S vaccination and SARS-CoV-2 variants. Documented treatment: some 20 received Ad26.COV2.S at low or high dose, single or two shots; about 5 received placebo; per-sample allocation not given. Material that was analyzed had been drawn on day 63 after the first vaccine or placebo injection. TCRdb keeps only in-frame clones here, not all; method: immunoSEQ multiplex PCR. The sample has 300,000 to 400,000 clones; 88% are singletons. The input for sequencing was peripheral blood, taken in a trial of Ad26.COV2.S vaccine versus placebo. All receptors derive from a person between 18 and 65 years old who received the Ad26.COV2.S COVID-19 vaccine or a placebo.

The chain couples TRBV5-1 to TRBJ2-2; D call uncertain. The CDR3 sequence is 16 residues long. Trimming shortened V by 0 bases and J by 0 bases, and 9 bases separated the two germline ends. In germline, CDR1 is SGHRS, CDR2 YFSETQ. In DNA form, the CDR3 reads TGCGCCAGCAGCTTGGGTCCAACTCCGAACACCGGGGAGCTGTTTTTT. Translation: CASSLGPTPNTGELFF. Full variable domain (rest looked up from reference TRBV5-1 and TRBJ2-2): KAGVTQTPRYLIKTRGQQVTLSCSPISGHRSVSWYQQTPGQGLQFLFEYFSETQRNKGNFPGRFSGRQFSNSRSEMNVSTLELGDSALYLCASSLGPTPNTGELFFGEGSRLTVL.

CDR3 coding DNA: TGTGCCAGCTCACCCTTCACGGGAGGTTCAGATACGCAGTATTTT. Translated: CASSPFTGGSDTQYF. The J gene is TRBJ2-3, the V gene TRBV18; 7 bases map to TRBD2. CDR3 size: 15 residues. Germline values: CDR1 KGHSH, CDR2 LQKENI. Germline trimming cut 3 bases from V and 4 bases from J; bases unmatched to any gene: 7.

The J gene is TRBJ2-7, the V gene TRBV29-1; the D is unclear. Trimming removed 6 bases from V and 2 bases from J, with 11 bases in between. Germline CDR1 and CDR2: SQVTM and ANQGSEA. CDR3 length: 12 amino acids. The CDR3 bases are TGCAGCGTACGGACCGCCGCCTACGAGCAGTACTTC. Encoded protein: CSVRTAAYEQYF.

The chain carries TRBV2 and TRBJ2-1, with 9 bases matching TRBD2. V lost 2 bases to trimming and J lost 4 bases; unmatched junction nucleotides: 9. The CDR3 extends over 17 amino acids. Per germline, CDR1 SNHLY and CDR2 FYNNEI. This chain's CDR3 is CASSESRAGGTYNEQFF. The CDR3 region has the DNA TGTGCCAGCAGTGAATCTCGGGCGGGAGGGACTTACAATGAGCAGTTCTTC.

DNA of the CDR3: TGTGCTAGTGGACCTGGGACAGGGGCCGCGAACACCGGGGAGCTGTTTTTT. It encodes CASGPGTGAANTGELFF. The chain employs TRBV12-5 and TRBJ2-2; TRBD1 aligns across 10 bases. The germline V gene encodes CDR1 LGHNT and CDR2 FRNRAP. The CDR3 is 17 amino acids. Unmatched junction bases numbered 7, after V lost 6 bases and J lost 0 bases. Filled out from reference TRBV12-5 and TRBJ2-2, the complete variable domain reads DARVTQTPRHKVTEMGQEVTMRCQPILGHNTVFWYRQTMMQGLELLAYFRNRAPLDDSGMPKDRFSAEMPDATLATLKIQPSEPRDSAVYFCASGPGTGAANTGELFFGEGSRLTVL.

CDR3 bases: TGCGCCAGCAGCTGGGGACAGTCAGATAATTCACCCCTCCACTTT. This codes for CASSWGQSDNSPLHF. The chain recombines TRBV5-1 with TRBJ1-6; 7 bases are shared with TRBD1. Unmatched junction bases numbered 5, after V lost 3 bases and J lost 5 bases. Germline-derived CDR1 and CDR2 are SGHRS and YFSETQ. The CDR3 covers 15 residues.

This clone was counted once. The genes are TRBV6-5 and TRBJ2-7; TRBD2 agrees at 7 bases. Germline V gene sequence: CDR1 MNHEY, CDR2 SVGAGI. CDR3 size: 12 residues. Trimming removed 6 bases from V and 6 bases from J; junction bases left unmatched: 5. Here the CDR3 reads CASSSGGLEQYF. The CDR3 DNA sequence: TGTGCCAGCAGCTCGGGAGGTCTCGAGCAGTACTTC.

This clone was picked up a small number of times. The chain combines TRBV29-1 with TRBJ1-2; D unclear. In germline, CDR1 is SQVTM, CDR2 ANQGSEA. This CDR3 contains 14 residues. V dropped 6 bases and J dropped 7 bases, with 21 bases sitting between them. The CDR3 here is CSVDATGFVSGYTF. In nucleotides, the CDR3 is TGCAGCGTCGACGCTACCGGGTTCGTATCTGGCTACACCTTC.

The J gene is TRBJ2-5, the V gene TRBV30; no clear D. Germline V gives CDR1 GTSNPN, CDR2 SVGIG (reference sequence). V was pared by 1 base and J by 2 bases, with 8 bases between. The CDR3 runs to 13 residues. DNA of the CDR3: TGTGCCTGGAGTGGGAGATTACAAGAGACCCAGTACTTC. Translating gives CAWSGRLQETQYF.

The V and J genes are TRBV3-1 (or the pseudogene TRBV3-2) and TRBJ1-3; a weak D match, TRBD1 (5 bases). This CDR3 has 16 residues. The V end lost 2 bases, the J end lost 8 bases, and 19 bases lay between the germline ends. Germline CDR1 LGHDT, CDR2 YNNKEL (reference sequence). For the CDR3, the DNA is TGTGCCAGCAGCCAACCAGGGTGGCTCGCTGTTGACACCATATATTTT. Its translation is CASSQPGWLAVDTIYF.

This clone was seen a single time. The chain couples TRBV19 to TRBJ1-1, with 10 bases identical to TRBD1. CDR3 size: 13 residues. CDR1 is LNHDA, CDR2 SQIVND, per germline (reference sequence). V was pared by 8 bases and J by 3 bases, with 3 bases of the junction left unmatched. CDR3 residues: CASGTGADTEAFF. The CDR3 bases are TGTGCCAGTGGGACAGGGGCGGACACTGAAGCTTTCTTT.

The V and J genes are TRBV7-3 and TRBJ1-1, with D possibly being TRBD1 (5 bases). Germline CDR1 and CDR2: SGHTA and FQGTGA. The CDR3 covers 16 residues. Trimming shortened V by 4 bases and J by 2 bases, and 17 bases separated the two germline ends. The CDR3 nucleotides are TGTGCCAGCAGCTCAAAATCGACAGATCCAAACACTGAAGCTTTCTTT. Translating gives CASSSKSTDPNTEAFF.

This chain connects TRBV6-5 to TRBJ1-3; possible D gene TRBD1, 6 bases. Deletions cut 5 bases from V and 2 bases from J, with 10 bases between. Germline V CDR1 and CDR2: MNHEY, SVGAGI. This CDR3 comprises 14 residues. CDR3 bases: TGTGCCAGCAGTCAAACAGGGACTGGAAACACCATATATTTT. Translating gives CASSQTGTGNTIYF.

This chain uses TRBV11-2 with TRBJ2-1; the D is unclear. The V end lost 4 bases, the J end lost 1 base, and 5 bases lay between the germline ends. CDR3 length: 13 amino acids. Germline V CDR1 and CDR2: SGHAT, FQNNGV. In nucleotides, the CDR3 is TGTGCCAGCAGCTCCCAGTCCTACAATGAGCAGTTCTTC. Its protein is CASSSQSYNEQFF. The variable domain in full, with the rest retrieved from reference TRBV11-2 and TRBJ2-1, is EAGVAQSPRYKIIEKRQSVAFWCNPISGHATLYWYQQILGQGPKLLIQFQNNGVVDDSQLPKDRFSAERLKGVDSTLKIQPAKLEDSAVYLCASSSQSYNEQFFGPGTRLTVL.

The gene calls are TRBV5-4 and TRBJ2-5, with D uncertain. V lost 4 bases to trimming and J lost 3 bases, with 10 bases between them. CDR3 length equals 13 residues. CDR1 is SGHNT and CDR2 is YYREEE in the germline V gene (reference sequence). This CDR3 is CASSLAWKETQYF. CDR3 in DNA: TGTGCCAGCAGCCTTGCTTGGAAAGAGACCCAGTACTTC.

The gene calls are TRBV9 and TRBJ2-3; no reliable D call. V gave up 4 bases and J gave up 0 bases, with 9 bases separating them. Germline-derived CDR1 and CDR2 are SGDLS and YYNGEE. This CDR3 comprises 14 residues. CDR3 DNA: TGTGCCAGCAGCCTACCTCCTAGCACAGATACGCAGTATTTT. Protein sequence: CASSLPPSTDTQYF.

Note on this clone: Other DNA sequences of this sample code for an identical CDR3. The rearrangement links TRBV29-1 to TRBJ2-5; no reliable D call. V lost 3 bases and J lost 2, with 7 bases in between. This CDR3 region has 12 residues. Germline V gene lookup returns CDR1 SQVTM and CDR2 ANQGSEA. CDR3 nucleotide sequence: TGCAGCGTTGACAGGAATCAAGAGACCCAGTACTTC. Translated: CSVDRNQETQYF.